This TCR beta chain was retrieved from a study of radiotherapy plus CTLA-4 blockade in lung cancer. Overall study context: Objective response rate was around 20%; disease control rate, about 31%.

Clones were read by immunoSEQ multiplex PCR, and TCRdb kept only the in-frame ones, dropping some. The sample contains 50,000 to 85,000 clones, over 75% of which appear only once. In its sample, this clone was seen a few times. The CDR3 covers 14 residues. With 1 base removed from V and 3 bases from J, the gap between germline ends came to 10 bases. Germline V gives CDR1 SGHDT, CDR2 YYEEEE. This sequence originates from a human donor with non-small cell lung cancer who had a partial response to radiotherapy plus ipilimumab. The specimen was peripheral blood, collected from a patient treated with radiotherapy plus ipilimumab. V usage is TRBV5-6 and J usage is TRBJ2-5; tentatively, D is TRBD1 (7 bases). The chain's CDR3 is CASSLTGEEETQYF. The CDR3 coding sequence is TGTGCCAGCAGCTTGACAGGGGAGGAAGAGACCCAGTACTTC.